This TCR beta chain originates from a study of identifying expanded T cells in peripheral blood. Study-level results: Differentially abundant clones: about 1.2 between replicates, 16.4 at approximately 13 days, less than 20 at four. Variance in clone template counts between approximately two-week samples significantly increased with total template count across all healthy donors.

A note on this clone: Its antigen is as yet unknown.

The method was immunoSEQ multiplex PCR; TCRdb's version includes in-frame clones alone and lacks a portion of them. Of 90,000 or so clones listed, approximately 90% are singletons. The germline CDR1 and CDR2 sequences are SGHVS and FNYEAQ. The V gene lost 1 base and the J gene lost 3 bases, with 6 bases spanning the gap. This CDR3 contains 13 residues. During the collection period, no donor immune events like infections were recorded. The receptor was derived from a person aged 18 to 75 in good health. Sequencing was done on a sample of blood. The gene calls are TRBV7-6 and TRBJ1-1, with a weak D call TRBD1 (5 bases). The CDR3 region is CASSLGGDTEAFF. As DNA, the CDR3 is TGTGCCAGCAGCTTAGGGGGGGACACTGAAGCTTTCTTT.